These 30 T cell receptor beta chains were all obtained from the same sample, sequenced in a study of T cells in Graves' hyperthyroidism and ophthalmopathy (dated by TCRdb to between 2019 and 2020). The library was prepared using multiplex PCR. The data were produced on an Illumina HiSeq 2000. The TCR beta CDR3 regions were amplified from RNA transcripts. The first round of RT-PCR for the TCR CDR3 was performed with the HTBI primer set and the Qiagen OneStep RT-PCR kit. TCRdb reanalyzed the raw reads on its own, using fastp at Q25 for trimming and MiXCR for clone calling, and kept in-frame beta chains. All rows with the same CDR3 protein become a single entry with the most common DNA and genes. This sample is represented by roughly 650,000 distinct CDR3 sequences; about 16% of them were singletons. 3% to 4% of the sample lies in the top ten. Sequencing input: blood. The receptors originated from a woman aged 40 to 50 with Graves' ophthalmopathy.

This clonotype was detected only a few times. This chain joins TRBV5-4 and TRBJ2-2; D is perhaps TRBD2 (6 bases). Germline loops: CDR1 SGHNT, CDR2 YYREEE (reference sequence). The CDR3 is made up of 14 amino acids. Trimming removed 3 bases from V and 5 bases from J, with 11 bases in between. Here the CDR3 reads CASSSRSGTGELFF. CDR3 sequence (DNA): TGTGCCAGCAGCTCAAGAAGCGGGACCGGGGAGCTGTTTTTT.

A few counts support this clonotype. V and J are TRBV7-9 and TRBJ2-5; D not certain. Germline assignment: CDR1 SEHNR and CDR2 FQNEAQ (reference sequence). The CDR3 covers 14 residues. The V end was cut by 4 bases, the J end by 1 base, with 10 bases between. This chain's CDR3 is CASSSDGLQETQYF. The CDR3 coding sequence is TGTGCCAGCAGCTCGGACGGCCTCCAAGAGACCCAGTACTTC.

In this sample, this clonotype turned up many times. The rearrangement uses TRBV2 and TRBJ2-3, with 10 bases matching TRBD1. After removal of 5 bases from V and 3 bases from J, the junction contained 5 bases not matched to a gene. The CDR3 is 15 residues long. Germline V gene sequence: CDR1 SNHLY, CDR2 FYNNEI. The CDR3: CASSRTGGRTDTQYF. The CDR3 nucleotides read TGTGCCAGCAGTAGGACAGGGGGTCGGACAGATACGCAGTATTTT.

CDR3: CASAVWNTEAFF. CDR3 sequence (DNA): TGTGCCTCCGCAGTGTGGAACACTGAAGCTTTCTTT. The chain employs TRBV19 and TRBJ1-1, with D hard to call. The CDR3 length is 12 residues. V was pared by 11 bases and J by 1 base, with 11 bases between. CDR1 and CDR2 from the germline V gene are LNHDA and SQIVND (reference sequence).

This clonotype was counted at least ten times. The rearrangement links TRBV6-1 to TRBJ2-2; 9 bases map to TRBD2. Germline-derived CDR1 and CDR2 are MNHNS and SASEGT. Unmatched junction bases numbered 6, after V lost 5 bases and J lost 2 bases. CDR3 size: 16 residues. CDR3 sequence: CASSPGLAVNTGELFF. The CDR3, as DNA: TGTGCCAGCAGTCCGGGACTAGCAGTAAACACCGGGGAGCTGTTTTTT.

This clonotype was detected many times. This chain joins TRBV20-1 and TRBJ2-5, with D tentatively TRBD2 (5 bases). In germline, CDR1 is DFQATT, CDR2 SNEGSKA (reference sequence). Trimming cost V 4 bases and J 5 bases, with 17 bases left between them. The CDR3 length is 14 residues. The CDR3 DNA reads as TGCAGTGCTATCCTCCCTAGCCCACCCGAGACCCAGTACTTC. Protein: CSAILPSPPETQYF.

This clonotype was observed at least ten times. The chain carries TRBV13 and TRBJ1-4; D not certain. Germline V gene lookup returns CDR1 PRHDT and CDR2 FYEKMQ (reference sequence). Trimming took 0 bases from V and 10 from J, leaving 9 bases between them. The CDR3 runs to 13 residues. The CDR3 spells CASSLGVPRKLFF. The CDR3 coding sequence is TGTGCCAGCAGCTTAGGCGTACCTAGAAAACTGTTTTTT.

The gene calls are TRBV24-1 and TRBJ1-5; TRBD1 is a possible D gene (6 bases). V was pared by 5 bases and J by 6 bases, with 22 bases between. From germline, CDR1 is KGHDR and CDR2 SFDVKD. CDR3 length: 17 amino acids. The CDR3 bases are TGTGCCACCAGTGGACTCTGGGGGGGGCGAATTAGTCAGCCCCAGCATTTT. It encodes CATSGLWGGRISQPQHF.

This sequence joins TRBV7-9 and TRBJ1-2; D remains unclear. Trimming took 5 bases from V and 6 from J, leaving 16 bases between them. There are 14 residues in the CDR3. Germline V gene data show CDR1 as SEHNR and CDR2 as FQNEAQ (reference sequence). CDR3 nucleotide sequence: TGTGCCAGCAGCCGCACTGACCTTCGGGATGGCTACACCTTC. It is translated as CASSRTDLRDGYTF.

This clonotype was recorded many times. This chain connects TRBV11-2 to TRBJ1-2; D might be TRBD1 (6 bases). The CDR3 length is 14 residues. Germline V gene data show CDR1 as SGHAT and CDR2 as FQNNGV. With 3 bases removed from V and 3 bases from J, the gap between germline ends came to 11 bases. The CDR3 nucleotides are TGTGCCAGCAGCTTCACAGGGTCGGACTATGGCTACACCTTC. It translates to CASSFTGSDYGYTF.

This clonotype was counted many times. V and J are TRBV28 and TRBJ2-3, with 8 bases that match TRBD2. J was trimmed by 6 bases and V by 8 bases; bases with no gene match: 16. The germline gives CDR1 MDHEN, CDR2 SYDVKM. This CDR3 has 16 amino acids. Here the CDR3 DNA reads TGTGCCAGCTCTAGGAGCGGGGGAACACCCGGGGATACGCAGTATTTT. Translation: CASSRSGGTPGDTQYF.

Note on this clonotype: Germline and junction disagree at one end, which may indicate a read error. The chain couples TRBV7-6 to TRBJ2-1, with TRBD2 matching over 12 bases. CDR1 is SGHVS, CDR2 FNYEAQ, per germline. The CDR3 spans 16 residues. CDR3 sequence (DNA): TGCGCCAGCAGCCCCGGAAGACTAGCGGGAGTCGATGAGCAGTTCTTC. It codes for CASSPGRLAGVDEQFF. Full variable domain (rest looked up from reference TRBV7-6 and TRBJ2-1): GAGVSQSPRYKVTKRGQDVALRCDPISGHVSLYWYRQALGQGPEFLTYFNYEAQQDKSGLPNDRFSAERPEGSISTLTIQRTEQRDSAMYRCASSPGRLAGVDEQFFGPGTRLTVL.

The CDR3 sequence is CATSRASLRDRGDIQYF. CDR3 in DNA: TGTGCCACCAGCAGAGCGTCTCTTCGGGACAGGGGGGACATTCAGTACTTC. The chain couples TRBV15 to TRBJ2-4; 11 nucleotides agree with TRBD1. This CDR3 is 17 amino acids long. V shed 1 base, J shed 8 bases, and the junction held 10 bases outside the gene matches. CDR1 and CDR2 (germline): LNHNV, YYDKDF (reference sequence).

This clonotype was picked up many times. This rearrangement joins TRBV20-1 to TRBJ2-1, with 9 nucleotides matching TRBD1. Germline V gene data show CDR1 as DFQATT and CDR2 as SNEGSKA (reference sequence). Trimming removed 4 bases from V and 3 bases from J; junction bases left unmatched: 7. CDR3 size: 15 residues. The CDR3 DNA reads TGCAGTGCTAAGGTGCAGACAGGGGGCTACAATGAGCAGTTCTTC. Translated, it gives CSAKVQTGGYNEQFF.

In its sample, this clonotype was seen a few times. The chain has TRBV7-3 and TRBJ1-5, with no clear D. Per the germline V gene, CDR1 is SGHTA and CDR2 is FQGTGA. The length of the CDR3 is 13 residues. Trimming removed 2 bases at V and 6 bases at J, with 8 bases between. The DNA of the CDR3 is TGTGCCAGCAGCTTATATTTTGGTCAGCCCCAGCATTTT. It specifies CASSLYFGQPQHF.

CDR3 sequence (DNA): TGTGCCAGCTCACCAGTTCGAAGTGGGCCCCAGCATTTT. Its protein is CASSPVRSGPQHF. The J gene is TRBJ1-5, the V gene TRBV18; the D is unclear. Trimming pared 2 bases from V and 9 bases from J, leaving 11 bases between. Germline assignment: CDR1 KGHSH and CDR2 LQKENI. CDR3 length: 13 residues.

This clonotype was recorded at least ten times. The V gene is TRBV2, the J gene TRBJ1-6; the match to TRBD1 covers 8 bases. Trimming at V came to 1 base and at J to 1 base, leaving 0 bases not matched to a gene. The CDR3 has 16 amino acids. The germline V gene has CDR1 SNHLY and CDR2 FYNNEI. The CDR3, as DNA: TGTGCCAGCAGTGAAGGACAGGGGTCCTATAATTCACCCCTCCACTTT. It codes for CASSEGQGSYNSPLHF.

A few counts support this clonotype. This chain connects TRBV12-3 or TRBV12-4 to TRBJ2-5, with TRBD2 matching over 9 bases. With 5 bases clipped from V and 7 bases from J, the junction kept 8 bases outside the gene matches. The CDR3 runs to 14 residues. The CDR3 reads CASSLGGGGGTQYF. DNA for the CDR3: TGTGCCAGCAGTCTCGGCGGCGGGGGGGGGACCCAGTACTTC.

This clonotype showed up many times. The CDR3 region is CSADSTRTYEQYF. DNA of the CDR3: TGCAGTGCTGATTCGACTAGAACCTACGAGCAGTACTTC. This chain connects TRBV20-1 to TRBJ2-7, with D maybe TRBD2 (6 bases). CDR1 and CDR2 (germline): DFQATT, SNEGSKA (reference sequence). The CDR3 spans 13 residues. Trimming left V 5 bases short and J 2 bases short, with 13 bases between.

In its sample, this clonotype was seen many times. V and J are TRBV11-1 and TRBJ2-7, with 7 bases that match TRBD2. Germline CDR1 is SGHAT and CDR2 is FQDESV (reference sequence). The V gene end was trimmed by 5 bases and the J gene end by 2 bases; junction bases not matched to a gene: 3. There are 13 residues in the CDR3. CDR3: CASSAGGTYEQYF. The CDR3 nucleotides are TGTGCCAGCAGCGCCGGGGGGACCTACGAGCAGTACTTC.

For this clonotype: Given a much more abundant clone one base away, this may be a read error. V and J are TRBV4-1 and TRBJ1-5, with 9 nucleotides matching TRBD1. Germline V gene sequence: CDR1 MGHRA, CDR2 YSYEKL. V lost 1 base and J lost 3; bases outside the gene matches: 1. This CDR3 contains 15 residues. CDR3 coding DNA: TGCGCCAGCAGCCAAGGGACAGGGGACAATCAGCCCCAGCATTTT. This gives the protein CASSQGTGDNQPQHF.

This clonotype occurred a few times. This chain joins TRBV7-9 and TRBJ2-3, with D possibly TRBD2 on 5 matching bases. Between the trimmed V and J ends, which lost 1 base and 11 bases, there was a span of 10 bases. Looked up from germline, CDR1 is SEHNR and CDR2 is FQNEAQ (reference sequence). The CDR3 has 12 amino acids. The CDR3: CASSLVDSRQYF. CDR3 sequence (DNA): TGTGCCAGCAGCTTAGTGGACTCCAGGCAGTATTTT.

Regarding this clonotype: A much larger clone is a single base away; this may be a read error. The chain joins TRBV29-1 to TRBJ2-7; no clear D gene. CDR3 length equals 14 residues. The germline gives CDR1 SQVTM, CDR2 ANQGSEA. With 4 bases removed from V and 6 bases from J, the gap between germline ends came to 19 bases. CDR3 sequence: CSVGDRAPPLEQYF. In DNA form, the CDR3 reads TGCAGCGTTGGCGACCGGGCTCCCCCTCTCGAGCAGTACTTC.

The rearrangement uses TRBV6-2 or TRBV6-3 and TRBJ2-4; TRBD1 agrees at 9 bases. Losses at the gene ends were 0 bases for V and 8 bases for J; bases not matched to a gene: 5. CDR1 is MNHEY, CDR2 SVGEGT, per germline. This CDR3 has 15 residues. This CDR3 is CASSYSYTGGHIQYF. The CDR3 coding sequence is TGTGCCAGCAGTTACTCCTACACAGGGGGCCACATTCAGTACTTC.

The chain links TRBV12-3 or TRBV12-4 to TRBJ1-4; D possibly corresponds to TRBD1 (5 bases). The ends were cut back, 2 bases at V and 8 bases at J, with 12 bases in the middle. There are 14 residues in the CDR3. The CDR3 reads CASSLSGGIEKLFF. In DNA form, the CDR3 reads TGTGCCAGCAGTTTATCGGGGGGTATCGAAAAACTGTTTTTT.

This clonotype was found many times. The chain combines TRBV5-1 with TRBJ1-1, with D possibly TRBD1 on 5 matching bases. CDR3 length: 15 amino acids. Trimming pared 0 bases from V and 0 bases from J, leaving 9 bases between. Germline CDR1 SGHRS, CDR2 YFSETQ. DNA of the CDR3: TGCGCCAGCAGCTTGGACGGGGCCTTGAACACTGAAGCTTTCTTT. Translating gives CASSLDGALNTEAFF.

This clonotype was seen at least ten times. The J gene is TRBJ1-1, the V gene TRBV6-1; D is ambiguous. The V gene's germline CDR1 is MNHNS and CDR2 SASEGT. V lost 7 bases and J 2 bases, leaving 20 bases between the germline ends. The CDR3 length is 16 residues. CDR3 region: CASIGWTGVGNTEAFF. Here the CDR3 DNA reads TGTGCCAGCATCGGATGGACCGGAGTGGGTAACACTGAAGCTTTCTTT.

The V and J genes are TRBV28 and TRBJ2-2; D is uncertain. The germline V gene has CDR1 MDHEN and CDR2 SYDVKM. V dropped 7 bases and J dropped 6 bases, with 15 bases sitting between them. The CDR3 extends over 14 amino acids. The CDR3 region has the DNA TGTGCCAGCATCCCATCCGGTTGGGCCGGGGAGCTGTTTTTT. Translation: CASIPSGWAGELFF.

On this clonotype: A much more abundant neighbour one base away suggests this may be a read error. V and J are TRBV20-1 and TRBJ2-1; maybe TRBD1 (6 bases). The CDR3 totals 14 residues. Germline loops: CDR1 DFQATT, CDR2 SNEGSKA (reference sequence). CDR3 in DNA: TGCAGTGCTAGAACAGGGACCTCCTACAATGAGCAGCTCTTC. Its translation is CSARTGTSYNEQLF.

This clonotype was seen ten or more times. At one end, the junction sequence differs from germline, possibly due to a read error. The chain is built from TRBV5-1 and TRBJ2-1, with TRBD2 matching over 9 bases. The CDR3 runs 17 residues. Looked up from germline, CDR1 is SGHRS and CDR2 is YFSETQ. CDR3 residues: CASSLIVGTSWTNEQFF. The CDR3 nucleotides are TGTGCCAGCAGCTTGATTGTCGGGACTAGCTGGACCAATGAGCAGTTCTTC.